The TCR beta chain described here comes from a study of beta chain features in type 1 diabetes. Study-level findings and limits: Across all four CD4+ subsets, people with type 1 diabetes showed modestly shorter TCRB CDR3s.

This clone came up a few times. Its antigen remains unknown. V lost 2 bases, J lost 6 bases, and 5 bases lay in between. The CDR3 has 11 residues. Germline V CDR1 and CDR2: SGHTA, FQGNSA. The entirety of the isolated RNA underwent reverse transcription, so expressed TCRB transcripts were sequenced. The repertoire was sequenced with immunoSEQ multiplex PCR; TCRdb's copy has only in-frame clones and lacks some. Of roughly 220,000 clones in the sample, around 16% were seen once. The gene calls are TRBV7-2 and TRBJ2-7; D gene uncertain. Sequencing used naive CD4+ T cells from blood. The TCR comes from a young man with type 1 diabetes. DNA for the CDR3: TGTGCCAGCAGCTTAAATTCCGAGCAGTACTTC. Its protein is CASSLNSEQYF.